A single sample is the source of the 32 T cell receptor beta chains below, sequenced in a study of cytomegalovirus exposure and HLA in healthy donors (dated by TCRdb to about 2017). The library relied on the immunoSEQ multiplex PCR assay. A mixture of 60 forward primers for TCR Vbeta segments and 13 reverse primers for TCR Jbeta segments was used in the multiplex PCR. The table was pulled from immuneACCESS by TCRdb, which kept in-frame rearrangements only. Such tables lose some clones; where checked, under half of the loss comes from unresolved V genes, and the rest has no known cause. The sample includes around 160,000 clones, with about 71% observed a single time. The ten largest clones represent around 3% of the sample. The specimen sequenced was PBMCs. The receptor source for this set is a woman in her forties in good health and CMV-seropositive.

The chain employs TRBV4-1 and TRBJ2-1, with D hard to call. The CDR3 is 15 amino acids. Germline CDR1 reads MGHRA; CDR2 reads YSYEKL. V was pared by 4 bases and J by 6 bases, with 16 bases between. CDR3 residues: CASSLPPGALNEQFF. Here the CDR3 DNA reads TGCGCCAGCAGCCTACCCCCAGGCGCCCTCAATGAGCAGTTCTTC.

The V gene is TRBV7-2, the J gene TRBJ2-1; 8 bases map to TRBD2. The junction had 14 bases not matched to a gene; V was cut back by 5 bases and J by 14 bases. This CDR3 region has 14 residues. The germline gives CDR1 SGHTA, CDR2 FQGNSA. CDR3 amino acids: CASSLPRLAGPEFF. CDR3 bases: TGTGCCAGCAGCCTGCCCCGTCTAGCGGGTCCCGAGTTCTTC.

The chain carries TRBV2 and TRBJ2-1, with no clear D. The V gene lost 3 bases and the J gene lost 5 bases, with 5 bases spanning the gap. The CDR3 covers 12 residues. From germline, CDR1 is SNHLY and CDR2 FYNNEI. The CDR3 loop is CASSDRNNEQFF. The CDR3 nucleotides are TGTGCCAGCAGTGACAGAAACAATGAGCAGTTCTTC. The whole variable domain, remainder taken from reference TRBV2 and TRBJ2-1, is EPEVTQTPSHQVTQMGQEVILRCVPISNHLYFYWYRQILGQKVEFLVSFYNNEISEKSEIFDDQFSVERPDGSNFTLKIRSTKLEDSAMYFCASSDRNNEQFFGPGTRLTVL.

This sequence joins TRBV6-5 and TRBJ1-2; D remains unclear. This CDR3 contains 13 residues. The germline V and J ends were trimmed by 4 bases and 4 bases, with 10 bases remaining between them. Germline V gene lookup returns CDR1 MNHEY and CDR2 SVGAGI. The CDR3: CASSSPGSYGYTF. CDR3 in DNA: TGTGCCAGCAGTTCCCCGGGGAGCTATGGCTACACCTTC.

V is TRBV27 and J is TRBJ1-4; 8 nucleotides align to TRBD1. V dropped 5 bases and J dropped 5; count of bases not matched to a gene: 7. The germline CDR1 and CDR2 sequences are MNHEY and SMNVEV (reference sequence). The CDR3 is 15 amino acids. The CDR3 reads CASSPTGGSNEKLFF. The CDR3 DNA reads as TGTGCCAGCAGTCCCACAGGGGGGAGCAATGAAAAACTGTTTTTT.

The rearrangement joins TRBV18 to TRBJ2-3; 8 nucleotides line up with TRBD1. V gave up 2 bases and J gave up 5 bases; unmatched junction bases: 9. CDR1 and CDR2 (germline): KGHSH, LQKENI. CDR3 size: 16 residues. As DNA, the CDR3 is TGTGCCAGCTCACCAAGATCGGACAGGGTGAAAGATACGCAGTATTTT. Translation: CASSPRSDRVKDTQYF.

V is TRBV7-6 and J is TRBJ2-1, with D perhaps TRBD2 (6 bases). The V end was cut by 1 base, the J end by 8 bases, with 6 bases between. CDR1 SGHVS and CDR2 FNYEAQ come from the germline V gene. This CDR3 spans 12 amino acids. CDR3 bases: TGTGCCAGCAGCTTAGGGGGGGATGAGCAGTTCTTC. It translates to CASSLGGDEQFF.

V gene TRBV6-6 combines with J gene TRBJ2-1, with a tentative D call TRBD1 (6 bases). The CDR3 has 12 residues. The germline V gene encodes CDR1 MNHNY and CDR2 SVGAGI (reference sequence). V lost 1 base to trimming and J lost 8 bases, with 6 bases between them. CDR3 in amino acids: CASSYWTDEQFF. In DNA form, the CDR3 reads TGTGCCAGCAGTTACTGGACAGATGAGCAGTTCTTC.

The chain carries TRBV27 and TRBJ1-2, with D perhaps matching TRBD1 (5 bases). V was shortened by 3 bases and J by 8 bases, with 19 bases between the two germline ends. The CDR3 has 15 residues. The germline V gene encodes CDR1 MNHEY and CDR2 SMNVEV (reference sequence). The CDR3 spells CASSFSGVLNFGYTF. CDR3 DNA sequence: TGTGCCAGCAGTTTCTCGGGGGTGTTGAACTTCGGCTACACCTTC.

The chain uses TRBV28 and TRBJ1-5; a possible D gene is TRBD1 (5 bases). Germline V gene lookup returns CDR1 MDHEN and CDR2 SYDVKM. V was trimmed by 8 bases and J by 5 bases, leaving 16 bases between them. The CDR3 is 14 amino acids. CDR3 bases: TGTGCCAGCCTGCAAATCCGGGGGGATCAGCCCCAGCATTTT. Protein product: CASLQIRGDQPQHF.

CDR3 nucleotide sequence: TGTGCCAGCAGTCCCGGGACTAGCGAACCCTACGAGCAGTACTTC. It codes for CASSPGTSEPYEQYF. The chain employs TRBV6-5 and TRBJ2-7, with 10 bases aligning to TRBD2. The germline CDR1 and CDR2 sequences are MNHEY and SVGAGI. With 5 bases clipped from V and 2 bases from J, the junction kept 6 bases outside the gene matches. The CDR3 sequence is 15 residues long.

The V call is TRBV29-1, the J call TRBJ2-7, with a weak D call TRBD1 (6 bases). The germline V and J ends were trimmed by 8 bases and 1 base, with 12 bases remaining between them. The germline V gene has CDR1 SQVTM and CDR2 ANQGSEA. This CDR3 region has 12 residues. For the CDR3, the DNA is TGCAGCACTCAGGACAGATCCTACGAGCAGTACTTC. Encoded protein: CSTQDRSYEQYF.

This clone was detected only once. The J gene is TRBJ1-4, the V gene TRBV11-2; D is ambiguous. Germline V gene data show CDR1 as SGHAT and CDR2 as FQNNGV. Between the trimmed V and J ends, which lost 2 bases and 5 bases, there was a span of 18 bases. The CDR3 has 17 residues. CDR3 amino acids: CASSLLGVERKNEKLFF. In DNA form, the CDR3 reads TGTGCCAGCAGCTTACTCGGGGTTGAACGGAAGAATGAAAAACTGTTTTTT.

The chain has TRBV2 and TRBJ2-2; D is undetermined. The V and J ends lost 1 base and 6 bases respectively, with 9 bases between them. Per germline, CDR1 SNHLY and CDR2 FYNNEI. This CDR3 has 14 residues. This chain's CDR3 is CASSEEPPAGELFF. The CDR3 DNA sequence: TGTGCCAGCAGTGAAGAGCCGCCTGCCGGGGAGCTGTTTTTT.

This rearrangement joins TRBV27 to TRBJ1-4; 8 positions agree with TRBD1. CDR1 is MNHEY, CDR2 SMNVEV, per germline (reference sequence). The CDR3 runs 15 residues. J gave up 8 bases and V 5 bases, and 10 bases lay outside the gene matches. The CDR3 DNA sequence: TGTGCCAGCAGTGCTCAGGGGGCGCTTGGCGAAAAACTGTTTTTT. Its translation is CASSAQGALGEKLFF.

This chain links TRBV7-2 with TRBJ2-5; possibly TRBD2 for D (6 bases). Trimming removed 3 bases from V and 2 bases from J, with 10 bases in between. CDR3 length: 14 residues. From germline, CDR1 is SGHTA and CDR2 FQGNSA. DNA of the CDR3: TGTGCCAGCAGCTTGGGGCGGGGTCAAGAGACCCAGTACTTC. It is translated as CASSLGRGQETQYF.

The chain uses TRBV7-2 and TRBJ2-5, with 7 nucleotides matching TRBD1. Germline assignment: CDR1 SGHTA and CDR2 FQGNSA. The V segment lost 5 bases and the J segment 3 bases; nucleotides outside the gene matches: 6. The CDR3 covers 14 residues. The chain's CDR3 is CASSRSGQKETQYF. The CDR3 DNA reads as TGTGCCAGCAGCCGCTCGGGACAGAAAGAGACCCAGTACTTC.

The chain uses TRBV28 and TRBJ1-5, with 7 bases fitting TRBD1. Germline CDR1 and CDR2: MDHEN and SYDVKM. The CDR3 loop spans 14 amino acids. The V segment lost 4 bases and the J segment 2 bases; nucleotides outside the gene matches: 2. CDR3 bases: TGTGCCAGCAGTTGGGACAGCGGCAATCAGCCCCAGCATTTT. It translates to CASSWDSGNQPQHF.

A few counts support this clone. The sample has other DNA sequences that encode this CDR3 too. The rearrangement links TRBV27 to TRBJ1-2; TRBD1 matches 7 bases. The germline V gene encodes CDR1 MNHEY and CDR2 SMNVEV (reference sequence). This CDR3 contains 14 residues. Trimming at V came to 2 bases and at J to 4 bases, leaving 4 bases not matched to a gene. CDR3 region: CASSLQGDGYGYTF. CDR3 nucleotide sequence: TGTGCCAGCAGTTTACAGGGGGATGGCTATGGCTACACCTTC.

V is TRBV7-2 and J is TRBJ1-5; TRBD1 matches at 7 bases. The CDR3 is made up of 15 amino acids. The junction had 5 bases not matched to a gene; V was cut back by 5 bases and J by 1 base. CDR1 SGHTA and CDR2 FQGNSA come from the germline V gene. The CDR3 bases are TGTGCCAGCAGCGTCGGACAGGCGAGCAATCAGCCCCAGCATTTT. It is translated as CASSVGQASNQPQHF.

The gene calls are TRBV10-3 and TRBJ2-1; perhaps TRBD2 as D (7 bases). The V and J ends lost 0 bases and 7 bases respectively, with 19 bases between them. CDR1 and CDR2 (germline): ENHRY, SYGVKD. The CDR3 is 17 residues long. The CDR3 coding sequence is TGTGCCATCAGTGAGTCTACCTTTGGGGGAGGGGGAAATGAGCAGTTCTTC. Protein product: CAISESTFGGGGNEQFF.

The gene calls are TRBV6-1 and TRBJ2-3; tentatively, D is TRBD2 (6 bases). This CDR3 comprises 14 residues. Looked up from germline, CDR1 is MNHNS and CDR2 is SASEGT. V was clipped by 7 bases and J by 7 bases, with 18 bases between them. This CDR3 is CASTDYPTPNTQYF. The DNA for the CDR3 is TGTGCCAGCACGGACTACCCTACACCCAATACGCAGTATTTT.

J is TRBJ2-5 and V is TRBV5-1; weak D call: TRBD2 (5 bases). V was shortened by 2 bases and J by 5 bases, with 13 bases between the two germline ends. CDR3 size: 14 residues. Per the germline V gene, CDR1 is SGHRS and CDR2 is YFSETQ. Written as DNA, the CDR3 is TGCGCCAGCAGCTTACCATCTCGCGGGGAGACCCAGTACTTC. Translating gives CASSLPSRGETQYF.

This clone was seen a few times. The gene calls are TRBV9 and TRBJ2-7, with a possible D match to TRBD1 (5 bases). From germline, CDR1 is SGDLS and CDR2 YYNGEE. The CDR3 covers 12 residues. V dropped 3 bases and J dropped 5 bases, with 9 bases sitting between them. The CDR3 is CASSAVGDEQYF. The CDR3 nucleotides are TGTGCCAGCAGCGCGGTAGGGGACGAGCAGTACTTC.

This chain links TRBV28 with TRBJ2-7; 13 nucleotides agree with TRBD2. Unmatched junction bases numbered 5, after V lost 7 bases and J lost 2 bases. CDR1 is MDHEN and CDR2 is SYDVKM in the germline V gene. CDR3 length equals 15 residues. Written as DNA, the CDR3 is TGTGCCAGCAAACTAGCGGGAGGGGGTCCCTACGAGCAGTACTTC. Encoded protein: CASKLAGGGPYEQYF.

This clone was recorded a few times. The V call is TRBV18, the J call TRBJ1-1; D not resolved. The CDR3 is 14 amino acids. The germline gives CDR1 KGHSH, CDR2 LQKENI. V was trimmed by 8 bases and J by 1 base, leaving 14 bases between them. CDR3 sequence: CASGTGGGNTEAFF. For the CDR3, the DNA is TGTGCCAGCGGAACGGGTGGCGGGAACACTGAAGCTTTCTTT. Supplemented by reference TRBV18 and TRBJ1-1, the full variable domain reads NAGVMQNPRHLVRRRGQEARLRCSPMKGHSHVYWYRQLPEEGLKFMVYLQKENIIDESGMPKERFSAEFPKEGPSILRIQQVVRGDSAAYFCASGTGGGNTEAFFGQGTRLTVV.

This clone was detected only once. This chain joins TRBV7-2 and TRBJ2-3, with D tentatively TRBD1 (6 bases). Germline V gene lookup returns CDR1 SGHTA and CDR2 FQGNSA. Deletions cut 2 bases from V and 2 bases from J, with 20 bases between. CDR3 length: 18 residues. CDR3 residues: CASSLRGMRRANTDTQYF. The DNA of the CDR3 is TGTGCCAGCAGCTTAAGGGGGATGAGAAGGGCTAACACAGATACGCAGTATTTT.

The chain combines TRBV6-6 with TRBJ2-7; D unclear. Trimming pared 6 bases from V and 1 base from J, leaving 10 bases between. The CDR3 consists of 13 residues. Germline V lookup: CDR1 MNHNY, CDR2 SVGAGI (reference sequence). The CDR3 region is CASRLPSSYEQYF. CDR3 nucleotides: TGTGCCAGCAGACTTCCATCATCCTACGAGCAGTACTTC.

The DNA of the CDR3 is TGTGCCAGCCCACCTGGGGCAACATTCCTCTACAATGAGCAGTTCTTC. Protein sequence: CASPPGATFLYNEQFF. The chain couples TRBV28 to TRBJ2-1; weak D call: TRBD1 (5 bases). The V end was cut by 8 bases, the J end by 3 bases, with 20 bases between. The CDR3 is made up of 16 amino acids. Per the germline V gene, CDR1 is MDHEN and CDR2 is SYDVKM.

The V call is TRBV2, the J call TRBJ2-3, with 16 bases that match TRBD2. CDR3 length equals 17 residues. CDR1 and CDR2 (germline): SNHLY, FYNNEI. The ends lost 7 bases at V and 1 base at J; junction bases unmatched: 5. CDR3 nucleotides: TGTGCCAGCATGGGACTAGCGGGGGGGCGTGGCACAGATACGCAGTATTTT. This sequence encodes CASMGLAGGRGTDTQYF.

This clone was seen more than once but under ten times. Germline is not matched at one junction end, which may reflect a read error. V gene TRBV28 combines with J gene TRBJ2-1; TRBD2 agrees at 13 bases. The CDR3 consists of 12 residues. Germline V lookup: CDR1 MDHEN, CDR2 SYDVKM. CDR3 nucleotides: TGTGCCAGCAGTCCTGGACTAGCGGGAGTCCTCTTC. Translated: CASSPGLAGVLF. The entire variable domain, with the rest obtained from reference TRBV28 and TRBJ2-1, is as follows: DVKVTQSSRYLVKRTGEKVFLECVQDMDHENMFWYRQDPGLGLRLIYFSYDVKMKEKGDIPEGYSVSREKKERFSLILESASTNQTSMYLCASSPGLAGVLFGPGTRLTVL.

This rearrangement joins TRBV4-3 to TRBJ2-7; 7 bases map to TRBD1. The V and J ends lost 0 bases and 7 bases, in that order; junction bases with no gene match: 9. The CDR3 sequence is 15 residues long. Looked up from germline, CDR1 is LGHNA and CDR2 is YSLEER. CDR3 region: CASSQEHRGRLEQYF. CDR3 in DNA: TGCGCCAGCAGCCAAGAGCACAGGGGCCGCCTAGAGCAGTACTTC.